This T cell receptor (beta chain) was obtained from a study of control samples from healthy donors and cancer patients (dated by TCRdb to 2020 to 2021). This clone was detected only once. Its antigen is currently not known. Base qualities were left out, and no much larger clone turns up one base away. The library came from the immunoSEQ multiplex PCR assay. Held by TCRdb, this immuneACCESS table contains in-frame sequences only and omits some clones. Under half of the omission traces to an unresolved V gene where checked; the cause of the rest is unknown. This sample is represented by about 130,000 clones; nearly 90% of them were singletons. The ten largest clones take up approximately 7.5% of the sample. The germline V gene yields MNHEY for CDR1 and SVGAGI for CDR2. The germline V end is reduced by 6 bases and the J end by 4 bases; junction bases left unmatched: 6. Its CDR3 holds 15 amino acids, cysteine through phenylalanine. The DNA shown is the 45-base CDR3, in frame from base 1.

The receptor was isolated from a man in his fifties or sixties with head and neck cancer. The chain employs TRBV6-5 and TRBJ2-7, and 13 junctional nucleotides match TRBD2. The sequencing input was PBMCs. The CDR3 region has the sequence CASRETSGRQYEQYF. In nucleotide form, the sequence is TGTGCCAGCAGGGAGACTAGCGGGAGGCAATACGAGCAGTACTTC.